In its sample, the clone carrying this T cell receptor beta chain was seen a few times. V was trimmed by 5 bases and J by 7 bases, leaving 18 bases between them. The CDR3 runs to 15 residues. Per the original data handling: The authors estimated nucleated cell counts from reference gene primer amplification. The method was immunoSEQ multiplex PCR; TCRdb's version includes in-frame clones alone and lacks a portion of them. V and J calls and clone size are those listed in that table; D and trimming were worked out from the DNA. The sample lists 220,000 or so clones, roughly 84% seen once, with 5.5% to 7.5% in the top ten. The data were taken from a study of blood T cell repertoires in COVID-19. In the study overall: In each case, the material was cDNA or gDNA derived from T cells, B-cell-depleted T cells, or PBMCs.

Resolution of symptoms, clearance, or two negative PCRs was present in recovered Cohort 3 donors. The chain employs TRBV6-7 and TRBJ2-1; tentative D call: TRBD2 (6 bases). TRBV6-7 is sorted into the ORF group, with uncertain function. Sequenced input: PBMCs or T cells enriched from blood (not recorded which). The TCR sequence derives from a woman in her thirties or forties who had recovered from COVID-19. CDR3 nucleotide sequence: TGTGCCAGCAGTATCCGGAGGGAGCCAGGGAATGAGCAGTTCTTC. Encoded protein: CASSIRREPGNEQFF.